This T cell receptor beta chain was retrieved from a study of B cell selection in AIRE deficiency. Overall study results and limits: Patient Tconv cells held around a third of Treg sequences shared by healthy donors. Healthy Tconv contained about 35% of shared healthy Treg sequences; only TCRbeta sequenced. Of several thousand shared Treg TCRbeta sequences, roughly 32% were healthy-donor-only and over 8% patient-only.

A word on this clone: Its antigen is undetermined.

Repertoires were generated with immunoSEQ multiplex PCR, while TCRdb's copy carries only in-frame clones and drops some. The repertoire holds 20,000 to 25,000 clones, with 95% to 98% as singletons. Conventional CD4 T cells were sorted as CD4+CD127+ cells. The source is a human donor with AIRE deficiency. Sequenced material: conventional CD4+ T cells sorted from PBMCs.

CDR3 region: CASSFGGEQFF. The DNA of the CDR3 is TGTGCCAGCAGCTTTGGGGGGGAGCAGTTCTTC. The chain uses TRBV5-6 and TRBJ2-1; D perhaps matches TRBD2 (6 bases). Germline CDR1 reads SGHDT; CDR2 reads YYEEEE. V lost 2 bases, J lost 10 bases, and 7 bases lay in between. The CDR3 sequence is 11 residues long.